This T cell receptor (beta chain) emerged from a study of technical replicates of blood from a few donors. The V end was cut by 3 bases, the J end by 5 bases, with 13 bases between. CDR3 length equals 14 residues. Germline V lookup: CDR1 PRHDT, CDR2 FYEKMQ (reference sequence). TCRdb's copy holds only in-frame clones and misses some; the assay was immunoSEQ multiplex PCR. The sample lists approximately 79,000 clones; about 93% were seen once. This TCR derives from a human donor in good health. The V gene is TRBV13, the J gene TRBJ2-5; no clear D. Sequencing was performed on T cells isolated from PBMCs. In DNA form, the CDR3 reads TGTGCCAGCAGCTTTGAACCTAGAGGCGAGACCCAGTACTTC. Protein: CASSFEPRGETQYF.